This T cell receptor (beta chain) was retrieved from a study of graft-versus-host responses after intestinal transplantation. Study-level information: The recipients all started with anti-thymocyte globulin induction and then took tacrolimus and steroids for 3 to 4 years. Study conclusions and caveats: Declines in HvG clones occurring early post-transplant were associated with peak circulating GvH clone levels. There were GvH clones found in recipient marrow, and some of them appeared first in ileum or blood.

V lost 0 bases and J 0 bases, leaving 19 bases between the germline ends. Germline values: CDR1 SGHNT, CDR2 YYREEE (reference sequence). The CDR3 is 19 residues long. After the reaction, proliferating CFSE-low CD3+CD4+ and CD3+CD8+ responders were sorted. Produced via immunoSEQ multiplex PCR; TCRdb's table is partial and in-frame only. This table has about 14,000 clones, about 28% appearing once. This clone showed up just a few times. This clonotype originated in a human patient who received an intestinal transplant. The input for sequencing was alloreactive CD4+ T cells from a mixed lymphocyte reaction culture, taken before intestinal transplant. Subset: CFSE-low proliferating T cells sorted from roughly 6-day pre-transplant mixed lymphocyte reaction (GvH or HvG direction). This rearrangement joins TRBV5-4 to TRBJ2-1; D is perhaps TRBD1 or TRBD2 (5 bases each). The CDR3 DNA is TGTGCCAGCAGCTTGGGGGGCCGGGCCGGACTTAGCTCCTACAATGAGCAGTTCTTC. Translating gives CASSLGGRAGLSSYNEQFF.